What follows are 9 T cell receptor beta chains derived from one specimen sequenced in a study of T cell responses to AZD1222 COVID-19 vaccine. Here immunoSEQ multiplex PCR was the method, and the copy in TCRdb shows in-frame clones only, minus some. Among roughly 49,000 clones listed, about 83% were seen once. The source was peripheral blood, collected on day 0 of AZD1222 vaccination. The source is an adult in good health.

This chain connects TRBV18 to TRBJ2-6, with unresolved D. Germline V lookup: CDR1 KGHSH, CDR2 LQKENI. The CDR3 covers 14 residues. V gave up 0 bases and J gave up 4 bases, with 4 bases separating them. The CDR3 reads CASSPPNGANVLTF. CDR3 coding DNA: TGTGCCAGCTCACCACCTAACGGGGCCAACGTCCTGACTTTC. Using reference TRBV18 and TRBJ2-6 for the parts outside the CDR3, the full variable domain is NAGVMQNPRHLVRRRGQEARLRCSPMKGHSHVYWYRQLPEEGLKFMVYLQKENIIDESGMPKERFSAEFPKEGPSILRIQQVVRGDSAAYFCASSPPNGANVLTFGAGSRLTVL.

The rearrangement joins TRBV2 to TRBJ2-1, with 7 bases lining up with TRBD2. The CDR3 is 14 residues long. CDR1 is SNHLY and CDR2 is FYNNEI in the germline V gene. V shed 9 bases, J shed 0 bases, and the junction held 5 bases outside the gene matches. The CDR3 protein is CASGGDSSYNEQFF. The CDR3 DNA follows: TGTGCCAGTGGGGGGGATAGCTCCTACAATGAGCAGTTCTTC.

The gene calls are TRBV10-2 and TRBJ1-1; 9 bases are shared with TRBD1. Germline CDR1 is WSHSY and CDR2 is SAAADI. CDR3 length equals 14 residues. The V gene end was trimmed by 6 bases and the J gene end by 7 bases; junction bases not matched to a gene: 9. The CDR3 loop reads CASSGNPGQGEAFF. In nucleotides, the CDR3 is TGCGCCAGCAGCGGAAATCCGGGACAGGGTGAAGCTTTCTTT.

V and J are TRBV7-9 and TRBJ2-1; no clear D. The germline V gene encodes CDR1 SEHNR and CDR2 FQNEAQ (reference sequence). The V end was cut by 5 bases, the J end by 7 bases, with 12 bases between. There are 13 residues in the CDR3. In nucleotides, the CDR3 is TGTGCCAGCAGCGCCTCCCGCCTGAATGAGCAGTTCTTC. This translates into CASSASRLNEQFF.

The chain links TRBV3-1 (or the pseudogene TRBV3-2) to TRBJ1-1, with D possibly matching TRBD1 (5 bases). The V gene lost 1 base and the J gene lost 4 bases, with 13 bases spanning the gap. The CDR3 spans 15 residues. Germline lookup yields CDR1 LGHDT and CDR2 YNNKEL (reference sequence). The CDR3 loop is CASSQVGGLGTEAFF. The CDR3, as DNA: TGTGCCAGCAGCCAAGTCGGGGGGTTGGGCACTGAAGCTTTCTTT.

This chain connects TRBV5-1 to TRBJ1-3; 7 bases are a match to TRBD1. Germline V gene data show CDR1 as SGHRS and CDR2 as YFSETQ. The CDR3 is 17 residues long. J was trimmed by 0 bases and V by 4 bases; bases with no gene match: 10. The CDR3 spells CASSQSGQRSSGNTIYF. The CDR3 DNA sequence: TGCGCCAGCAGCCAATCGGGACAGCGGAGCTCTGGAAACACCATATATTTT. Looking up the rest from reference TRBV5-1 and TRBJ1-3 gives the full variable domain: KAGVTQTPRYLIKTRGQQVTLSCSPISGHRSVSWYQQTPGQGLQFLFEYFSETQRNKGNFPGRFSGRQFSNSRSEMNVSTLELGDSALYLCASSQSGQRSSGNTIYFGEGSWLTVV.

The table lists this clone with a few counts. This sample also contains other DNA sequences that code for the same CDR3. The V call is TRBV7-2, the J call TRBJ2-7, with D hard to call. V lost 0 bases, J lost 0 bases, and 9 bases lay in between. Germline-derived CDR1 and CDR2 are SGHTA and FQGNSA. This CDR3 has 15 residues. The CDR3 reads CASSLAASSSYEQYF. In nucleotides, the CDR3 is TGTGCCAGCAGCTTAGCGGCCTCGAGCTCCTACGAGCAGTACTTC.

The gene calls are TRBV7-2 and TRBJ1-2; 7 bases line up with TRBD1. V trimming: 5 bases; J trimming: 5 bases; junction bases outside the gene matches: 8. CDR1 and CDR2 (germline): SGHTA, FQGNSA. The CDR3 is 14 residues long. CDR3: CASSPAGGRYGYTF. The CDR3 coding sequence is TGTGCCAGCAGCCCGGCAGGGGGAAGGTATGGCTACACCTTC.

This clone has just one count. This chain's CDR3 is CASSFEQGAAFF. CDR3 DNA: TGTGCCAGCAGCTTTGAACAGGGGGCGGCTTTCTTT. The rearrangement links TRBV11-1 to TRBJ1-1; 9 nucleotides align to TRBD1. The junction had 4 bases not matched to a gene; V was cut back by 3 bases and J by 11 bases. The germline V gene encodes CDR1 SGHAT and CDR2 FQDESV (reference sequence). The CDR3 loop spans 12 amino acids.